This TCR beta chain is drawn from a study of T cell responses to AZD1222 COVID-19 vaccine. Concerning this clone itself: Its antigen is currently unknown.

Study-wide findings and caveats: Once two AZD1222 doses were given, Spike-specific TCR breadth and depth went up. Repertoires in all cases were sampled only once the peak T cell response had passed. White British people made up most donors, females outnumbered males, and clonal diversity was possibly underestimated.

The protocol was immunoSEQ multiplex PCR, while the TCRdb copy is restricted to in-frame clones and leaves out a portion. The sample has more than 100,000 clones, roughly 85% seen once. The germline V and J ends were trimmed by 5 bases and 9 bases, with 8 bases remaining between them. From germline, CDR1 is SEHNR and CDR2 FQNEAQ (reference sequence). This CDR3 has 12 amino acids. The chain employs TRBV7-9 and TRBJ1-6; D is unresolved. Material: peripheral blood, obtained on day 0 of AZD1222 vaccination. This clonotype was sampled from an adult in good health. Here the CDR3 reads CASSLGSSPLHF. DNA for the CDR3: TGTGCCAGCAGCCTTGGGAGTTCACCCCTCCACTTT.